What follows are 20 T cell receptor beta chains derived from one specimen sequenced in a study of read filtering for tumor transcriptome and immune sequencing. Molecular barcoded adaptors covering alpha/delta and beta/gamma chains were used on roughly 400 ng RNA. TCRdb recomputed calls from the reads with MiXCR, one row per CDR3 protein. The sample records 50,000 or so distinct CDR3 sequences, roughly 19% being singletons. The sequenced material came from a population of CD138-negative cells sorted from bone marrow. These receptors were obtained from a donor at least 40 years old with multiple myeloma.

Turning to this clonotype: Possible read error: a much larger clone is one base away. This sequence joins TRBV12-3 or TRBV12-4 and TRBJ1-5; no clear D gene. V was clipped by 8 bases and J by 2 bases, with 19 bases between them. This CDR3 has 16 residues. The CDR3 reads CASLFAGLHGNQPQHF. Here the CDR3 DNA reads TGTGCCAGCCTCTTCGCGGGATTACATGGCAATCAGCCCCAGCATTTT.

This clonotype was detected many times. The CDR3 loop is CASSSGQYEQYF. CDR3 DNA: TGTGCCAGCAGTTCCGGACAGTACGAGCAGTACTTC. This chain connects TRBV12-3 or TRBV12-4 to TRBJ2-7, with D perhaps matching TRBD1 (6 bases). The length of the CDR3 is 12 residues. V shed 4 bases and J shed 4 bases, with 8 bases lying between them.

This clonotype was detected ten times or more. The chain joins TRBV29-1 to TRBJ1-1; D is unresolved. This CDR3 comprises 10 residues. Germline V gives CDR1 SQVTM, CDR2 ANQGSEA. The ends were cut back, 6 bases at V and 0 bases at J, with 2 bases in the middle. The CDR3 sequence: CSVMNTEAFF. The DNA of the CDR3 is TGCAGCGTCATGAACACTGAAGCTTTCTTT.

This clonotype was seen many times. J is TRBJ2-1 and V is TRBV28; 11 bases map to TRBD2. The CDR3 has 14 amino acids. Trimming removed 10 bases from V and 3 bases from J; junction bases left unmatched: 5. Germline CDR1 reads MDHEN; CDR2 reads SYDVKM. The CDR3 DNA reads as TGTGCCACCCTAGCGGGAGGCTTCTACAATGAGCAGTTCTTC. This sequence encodes CATLAGGFYNEQFF.

This clonotype was seen at least ten times. The gene calls are TRBV29-1 and TRBJ2-7; maybe TRBD1 (6 bases). The CDR3 runs 12 residues. Looked up from germline, CDR1 is SQVTM and CDR2 is ANQGSEA. V was pared by 7 bases and J by 5 bases, with 15 bases between. The CDR3 is CSATTGSHEQYF. The DNA of the CDR3 is TGCAGCGCGACAACAGGGTCCCACGAGCAGTACTTC.

This clonotype has at least ten counts. The V gene is TRBV12-3 or TRBV12-4, the J gene TRBJ2-1; D is ambiguous. V lost 7 bases and J lost 0, with 10 bases in between. CDR3 size: 14 residues. The CDR3 loop reads CASKEGRSYNEQFF. Here the CDR3 DNA reads TGTGCCAGCAAAGAAGGACGCTCCTACAATGAGCAGTTCTTC.

This clonotype is a singleton in its sample. The junction does not match germline at one end; this may be a read error. J is TRBJ2-1 and V is TRBV29-1, with TRBD1 identical over 9 bases. The germline V gene encodes CDR1 SQVTM and CDR2 ANQGSEA. CDR3 length: 14 amino acids. CDR3 protein: CSVGQGSSYNVQFF. CDR3 coding DNA: TGCAGTGTTGGACAGGGGAGTTCCTACAATGTGCAGTTCTTC.

This clonotype was counted at least ten times. The chain carries TRBV14 and TRBJ2-1, with TRBD2 matching 7 bases. CDR3 length: 15 residues. V lost 4 bases and J lost 4; bases outside the gene matches: 7. Germline V gives CDR1 SGHDN, CDR2 FVKESK. In nucleotides, the CDR3 is TGTGCCAGCAGCCCAACTCCACTAGCGTACAATGAGCAGTTCTTC. This sequence encodes CASSPTPLAYNEQFF.

This clonotype was detected many times. This chain joins TRBV10-1 and TRBJ2-2, with a tentative D call TRBD1 (5 bases). The CDR3 is 13 amino acids. Germline V gene lookup returns CDR1 WNHNN and CDR2 SYGVQD (reference sequence). The germline V and J ends were trimmed by 6 bases and 7 bases, with 12 bases remaining between them. The CDR3 nucleotides read TGCGCCAGCAGAACAGGAGACGGCGGGGAGCTGTTTTTT. Residues: CASRTGDGGELFF.

This clonotype was seen ten or more times. This chain connects TRBV5-1 to TRBJ1-6; 7 bases match TRBD1. CDR3 size: 16 residues. The V gene's germline CDR1 is SGHRS and CDR2 YFSETQ. The ends lost 4 bases at V and 5 bases at J; junction bases unmatched: 9. The chain's CDR3 is CASSPMGTANNSPLHF. CDR3 sequence (DNA): TGCGCCAGCAGCCCAATGGGGACAGCGAATAATTCACCCCTCCACTTT.

This clonotype was observed at least ten times. This chain joins TRBV20-1 and TRBJ2-7; unclear D gene. The CDR3 extends over 11 amino acids. Deletions cut 0 bases from V and 3 bases from J, with 3 bases between. CDR1 is DFQATT and CDR2 is SNEGSKA in the germline V gene (reference sequence). CDR3 residues: CSARDSYEQYF. CDR3 DNA sequence: TGCAGTGCTAGAGATAGCTACGAGCAGTACTTC.

The chain links TRBV5-1 to TRBJ2-3; 8 bases map to TRBD2. The V gene end was trimmed by 0 bases and the J gene end by 1 base; junction bases not matched to a gene: 7. The CDR3 covers 17 residues. Germline loops: CDR1 SGHRS, CDR2 YFSETQ. CDR3 bases: TGCGCCAGCAGCTTGGCCTCAGCGGGAGCCCGCACAGATACGCAGTATTTT. This gives the protein CASSLASAGARTDTQYF. Based on the CDR3 plus reference TRBV5-1 and TRBJ2-3, the full variable domain is KAGVTQTPRYLIKTRGQQVTLSCSPISGHRSVSWYQQTPGQGLQFLFEYFSETQRNKGNFPGRFSGRQFSNSRSEMNVSTLELGDSALYLCASSLASAGARTDTQYFGPGTRLTVL.

The table lists this clonotype with many counts. The gene calls are TRBV5-1 and TRBJ2-1, with TRBD2 identical over 9 bases. Germline values: CDR1 SGHRS, CDR2 YFSETQ. Trimming removed 2 bases from V and 5 bases from J; junction bases left unmatched: 5. This CDR3 spans 15 amino acids. Written as DNA, the CDR3 is TGCGCCAGCAGCTTAATAGCGGGAGCTGACAATGAGCAGTTCTTC. It is translated as CASSLIAGADNEQFF.

There are many counts of this clonotype. The chain carries TRBV29-1 and TRBJ2-3, with 9 bases aligning to TRBD2. V lost 0 bases to trimming and J lost 6 bases; unmatched junction nucleotides: 1. Germline loops: CDR1 SQVTM, CDR2 ANQGSEA. The CDR3 is 13 amino acids. Written as DNA, the CDR3 is TGCAGCGTTGAAGAAGCGGGGGGTGATACGCAGTATTTT. It yields the protein CSVEEAGGDTQYF.

Only a few counts were recorded for this clonotype. V and J are TRBV12-3 or TRBV12-4 and TRBJ2-5; 7 positions match TRBD2. The CDR3 consists of 15 residues. V lost 2 bases to trimming and J lost 2 bases; unmatched junction nucleotides: 5. This CDR3 reads CASSLSGERQETQYF. The DNA of the CDR3 is TGTGCCAGCAGTTTAAGCGGGGAGCGACAAGAGACCCAGTACTTC.

The rearrangement uses TRBV5-1 and TRBJ2-5, with D uncertain. V was shortened by 0 bases and J by 7 bases, with 16 bases between the two germline ends. Germline CDR1 and CDR2: SGHRS and YFSETQ. The CDR3 has 15 amino acids. CDR3 in amino acids: CASSLVGLDTGTQYF. Here the CDR3 DNA reads TGCGCCAGCAGCTTGGTGGGTCTAGACACGGGGACCCAGTACTTC.

This clonotype has ten or more counts. The chain joins TRBV18 to TRBJ2-1, with a weak D call TRBD2 (5 bases). Between the trimmed V and J ends, which lost 3 bases and 12 bases, there was a span of 18 bases. CDR1 and CDR2 from the germline V gene are KGHSH and LQKENI. The CDR3 loop spans 14 amino acids. CDR3 nucleotide sequence: TGTGCCAGCTCACCCGATCCCATGGCGGGTGGGCAGTTCTTC. As protein: CASSPDPMAGGQFF.

This clonotype was recorded at least ten times. This chain links TRBV5-1 with TRBJ2-3; 7 bases are a match to TRBD1. The trim removed 4 bases at V and 0 bases at J, leaving 8 bases unmatched. CDR1 is SGHRS and CDR2 is YFSETQ in the germline V gene. This CDR3 region has 16 residues. The CDR3 here is CASSRRTGTSTDTQYF. For the CDR3, the DNA is TGCGCCAGCAGCCGTCGGACAGGAACCAGCACAGATACGCAGTATTTT.

This clonotype was seen many times. The J gene is TRBJ2-1, the V gene TRBV6-2 or TRBV6-3; a weak D match, TRBD1 (6 bases). Germline assignment: CDR1 MNHEY and CDR2 SVGEGT. V shed 6 bases and J shed 5 bases, with 8 bases lying between them. The CDR3 extends over 12 amino acids. As DNA, the CDR3 is TGTGCCAGCAGCACAGGGAACAATGAGCAGTTCTTC. It translates to CASSTGNNEQFF.

This clonotype occurred many times. V is TRBV20-1 and J is TRBJ2-7; no clear D. With 0 bases removed from V and 6 bases from J, the gap between germline ends came to 15 bases. Germline V CDR1 and CDR2: DFQATT, SNEGSKA (reference sequence). This CDR3 comprises 14 residues. CDR3 DNA: TGCAGTGCTAGAGATTCGAATGTTTTGACCGAGCAGTACTTC. It codes for CSARDSNVLTEQYF.